These T cell receptor beta chains were read from a single sample in a study of blood T cell repertoires in COVID-19. The protocol was immunoSEQ multiplex PCR, while the TCRdb copy is restricted to in-frame clones and leaves out a portion. In the table there are hundreds of thousands of clones, roughly 89% of which are singletons. The sequenced sample consisted of PBMCs or T cells enriched from blood (not recorded which). The origin of the receptors is a woman in her 30s who had recovered from COVID-19. Each CDR3 is given with its conserved first and last residue. A D gene is named only where the DNA matches it firmly. A row's size may be missing; if present it is once, few, many or a size class.

clone_size: NA; j_call: TRBJ1-1; cdr3_length: 14; d_call: TRBD1; v_call: TRBV7-3; cdr3_aa: CASSSLQGGTEAFF; cdr3_nt: TGTGCCAGCAGCTCACTGCAGGGGGGCACTGAAGCTTTCTTT
clone_size: NA; j_call: TRBJ1-2; cdr3_length: 15; d_call: NA; v_call: TRBV18; cdr3_aa: CASSSSGTANYGYTF; cdr3_nt: TGTGCCAGCTCATCGTCAGGTACAGCTAACTATGGCTACACCTTC
clone_size: NA; j_call: TRBJ1-4; cdr3_length: 15; d_call: NA; v_call: TRBV5-1; cdr3_aa: CASSQMPGANEKLFF; cdr3_nt: TGCGCCAGCAGCCAAATGCCGGGGGCTAATGAAAAACTGTTTTTT
clone_size: NA; j_call: TRBJ2-1; cdr3_length: 16; d_call: NA; v_call: TRBV2; cdr3_aa: CASSERFAGVYNEQFF; cdr3_nt: TGTGCCAGCAGTGAACGGTTCGCAGGGGTCTACAATGAGCAGTTCTTC
clone_size: NA; j_call: TRBJ2-7; cdr3_length: 15; d_call: TRBD1; v_call: TRBV4-3; cdr3_aa: CASSPKGQGPNEQYF; cdr3_nt: TGCGCCAGCAGCCCCAAGGGACAGGGACCCAACGAGCAGTACTTC
clone_size: NA; j_call: TRBJ2-5; cdr3_length: 12; d_call: NA; v_call: TRBV29-1; cdr3_aa: CSVQTGRETQYF; cdr3_nt: TGCAGCGTTCAGACAGGAAGAGAGACCCAGTACTTC
clone_size: NA; j_call: TRBJ2-1; cdr3_length: 12; d_call: NA; v_call: TRBV5-4; cdr3_aa: CASSQRYNEQFF; cdr3_nt: TGTGCCAGCAGTCAGAGGTACAATGAGCAGTTCTTC
clone_size: NA; j_call: TRBJ2-1; cdr3_length: 14; d_call: NA; v_call: TRBV18; cdr3_aa: CASSLGTGRNEQFF; cdr3_nt: TGTGCCAGCTCACTTGGTACAGGGCGGAATGAGCAGTTCTTC
clone_size: NA; j_call: TRBJ1-2; cdr3_length: 12; d_call: NA; v_call: TRBV28; cdr3_aa: CASTRGKLGYTF; cdr3_nt: TGTGCCAGCACCCGGGGGAAATTAGGCTACACCTTC
clone_size: NA; j_call: TRBJ1-5; cdr3_length: 16; d_call: NA; v_call: TRBV3-1/TRBV3-2; cdr3_aa: CASSQDYPTIGQPQHF; cdr3_nt: TGTGCCAGCAGCCAAGATTACCCTACGATCGGGCAGCCCCAGCATTTT
clone_size: NA; j_call: TRBJ2-2; cdr3_length: 15; d_call: TRBD2; v_call: TRBV4-1; cdr3_aa: CASSWGSGTDGELFF; cdr3_nt: TGCGCCAGCAGCTGGGGGAGCGGGACGGACGGGGAGCTGTTTTTT
clone_size: once; j_call: TRBJ1-1; cdr3_length: 14; d_call: NA; v_call: TRBV5-4; cdr3_aa: CASSTPPWNTEAFF; cdr3_nt: TGTGCCAGCAGCACTCCTCCTTGGAACACTGAAGCTTTCTTT
clone_size: NA; j_call: TRBJ2-1; cdr3_length: 15; d_call: TRBD2; v_call: TRBV5-6; cdr3_aa: CASRGGLAGSNEQFF; cdr3_nt: TGTGCCAGCAGGGGAGGACTAGCGGGATCCAATGAGCAGTTCTTC
clone_size: NA; j_call: TRBJ2-5; cdr3_length: 15; d_call: NA; v_call: TRBV30; cdr3_aa: CAWARPLGSQETQYF; cdr3_nt: TGTGCCTGGGCCAGGCCCCTGGGCAGTCAAGAGACCCAGTACTTC
clone_size: NA; j_call: TRBJ1-1; cdr3_length: 13; d_call: NA; v_call: TRBV30; cdr3_aa: CAWSKGGMTEAFF; cdr3_nt: TGTGCCTGGAGTAAGGGGGGGATGACTGAAGCTTTCTTT
clone_size: NA; j_call: TRBJ1-6; cdr3_length: 13; d_call: TRBD1; v_call: TRBV6-6; cdr3_aa: CASSPRGGSPLHF; cdr3_nt: TGTGCCAGCAGTCCCCGAGGGGGCTCACCCCTCCACTTT
clone_size: NA; j_call: TRBJ2-1; cdr3_length: 14; d_call: TRBD2; v_call: TRBV28; cdr3_aa: CASRTSGSYNEQFF; cdr3_nt: TGTGCCAGCAGAACTAGCGGGAGCTACAATGAGCAGTTCTTC
clone_size: NA; j_call: TRBJ1-2; cdr3_length: 15; d_call: NA; v_call: TRBV24-1; cdr3_aa: CATSEPKTGNYGYTF; cdr3_nt: TGTGCCACCAGTGAACCAAAGACGGGGAACTATGGCTACACCTTC
clone_size: NA; j_call: TRBJ2-3; cdr3_length: 14; d_call: NA; v_call: TRBV28; cdr3_aa: CASSLSGAGDTQYF; cdr3_nt: TGTGCCAGCAGTTTGTCAGGGGCGGGAGATACGCAGTATTTT
clone_size: few; j_call: TRBJ1-1; cdr3_length: 13; d_call: NA; v_call: TRBV4-1; cdr3_aa: CASSQVLKTEAFF; cdr3_nt: TGCGCCAGCAGCCAAGTATTAAAAACTGAAGCTTTCTTT
clone_size: once; j_call: TRBJ2-3; cdr3_length: 12; d_call: NA; v_call: TRBV9; cdr3_aa: CASSVTEGTQYF; cdr3_nt: TGTGCCAGCAGCGTAACGGAGGGGACGCAGTATTTT
clone_size: NA; j_call: TRBJ1-2; cdr3_length: 16; d_call: NA; v_call: TRBV10-3; cdr3_aa: CAISESNGGQQDGYTF; cdr3_nt: TGTGCCATCAGTGAGTCCAACGGCGGACAGCAAGATGGCTACACCTTC
clone_size: NA; j_call: TRBJ1-1; cdr3_length: 13; d_call: NA; v_call: TRBV9; cdr3_aa: CASSVVVNTEAFF; cdr3_nt: TGTGCCAGCAGCGTAGTAGTGAACACTGAAGCTTTCTTT
clone_size: few; j_call: TRBJ1-1; cdr3_length: 15; d_call: TRBD1; v_call: TRBV19; cdr3_aa: CASRPTRTGSDKAFF; cdr3_nt: TGTGCCAGTAGGCCTACCAGGACAGGGTCCGATAAAGCTTTCTTT
clone_size: NA; j_call: TRBJ2-1; cdr3_length: 14; d_call: NA; v_call: TRBV30; cdr3_aa: CAWSVWDNYNEQFF; cdr3_nt: TGTGCCTGGAGTGTTTGGGACAACTACAATGAGCAGTTCTTC
clone_size: NA; j_call: TRBJ2-3; cdr3_length: 13; d_call: NA; v_call: TRBV7-2; cdr3_aa: CASRITGTDTQYF; cdr3_nt: TGTGCCAGCAGGATAACAGGGACGGATACGCAGTATTTT
clone_size: NA; j_call: TRBJ1-3; cdr3_length: 16; d_call: TRBD1; v_call: TRBV5-4; cdr3_aa: CASSLAGGYSGNTIYF; cdr3_nt: TGTGCCAGCAGCTTGGCAGGGGGTTATTCTGGAAACACCATATATTTT
clone_size: NA; j_call: TRBJ2-7; cdr3_length: 17; d_call: TRBD1; v_call: TRBV4-1; cdr3_aa: CASSQDRKGARYYEQYF; cdr3_nt: TGCGCCAGCAGCCAAGATAGGAAGGGGGCCCGCTATTACGAGCAGTACTTC
clone_size: NA; j_call: TRBJ1-5; cdr3_length: 14; d_call: NA; v_call: TRBV19; cdr3_aa: CASSSWESLRAQHF; cdr3_nt: TGTGCCAGTTCAAGTTGGGAGAGCCTACGGGCCCAGCATTTT
clone_size: NA; j_call: TRBJ2-3; cdr3_length: 16; d_call: NA; v_call: TRBV7-2; cdr3_aa: CASSSNTGMGADTQYF; cdr3_nt: TGTGCCAGCAGCTCCAATACAGGGATGGGAGCAGATACGCAGTATTTT
clone_size: NA; j_call: TRBJ1-1; cdr3_length: 17; d_call: TRBD1; v_call: TRBV7-9; cdr3_aa: CASSLGTGGMVNTEAFF; cdr3_nt: TGTGCCAGCAGCCTAGGGACAGGGGGTATGGTGAACACTGAAGCTTTCTTT
clone_size: NA; j_call: TRBJ1-4; cdr3_length: 16; d_call: TRBD1; v_call: TRBV4-3; cdr3_aa: CASSQAPQGADEKLFF; cdr3_nt: TGCGCCAGCAGCCAAGCCCCACAGGGGGCGGATGAAAAACTGTTTTTT
clone_size: NA; j_call: TRBJ2-1; cdr3_length: 16; d_call: NA; v_call: TRBV28; cdr3_aa: CASSSRQVIYGDEQFF; cdr3_nt: TGTGCCAGCAGTTCCCGACAGGTCATTTACGGGGATGAGCAGTTCTTC
clone_size: NA; j_call: TRBJ1-1; cdr3_length: 15; d_call: NA; v_call: TRBV5-4; cdr3_aa: CASSLGQNLNTEAFF; cdr3_nt: TGTGCCAGCAGCTTGGGACAAAATCTGAACACTGAAGCTTTCTTT
clone_size: NA; j_call: TRBJ1-1; cdr3_length: 14; d_call: NA; v_call: TRBV28; cdr3_aa: CASPKNRQTTEAFF; cdr3_nt: TGTGCCAGCCCGAAAAACAGACAAACCACTGAAGCTTTCTTT
clone_size: NA; j_call: TRBJ2-5; cdr3_length: 13; d_call: NA; v_call: TRBV5-4; cdr3_aa: CASSLAGRETQYF; cdr3_nt: TGTGCCAGCAGCTTGGCGGGAAGGGAGACCCAGTACTTC
clone_size: NA; j_call: TRBJ2-7; cdr3_length: 16; d_call: TRBD2; v_call: TRBV28; cdr3_aa: CASSLNPGLAVYEQYF; cdr3_nt: TGTGCCAGCAGTTTAAACCCCGGACTAGCGGTCTACGAGCAGTACTTC
clone_size: NA; j_call: TRBJ1-2; cdr3_length: 16; d_call: TRBD1; v_call: TRBV5-1; cdr3_aa: CASSPSSGQLNYGYTF; cdr3_nt: TGCGCCAGCAGCCCGTCTTCGGGACAGCTTAACTATGGCTACACCTTC
clone_size: few; j_call: TRBJ1-1; cdr3_length: 13; d_call: NA; v_call: TRBV5-5; cdr3_aa: CASSLWGETEAFF; cdr3_nt: TGTGCCAGCAGCCTGTGGGGAGAGACTGAAGCTTTCTTT
clone_size: NA; j_call: TRBJ2-1; cdr3_length: 11; d_call: NA; v_call: TRBV30; cdr3_aa: CAWSPRGEQFF; cdr3_nt: TGTGCCTGGAGTCCGCGGGGTGAGCAGTTCTTC
clone_size: NA; j_call: TRBJ1-5; cdr3_length: 15; d_call: TRBD1; v_call: TRBV6-5; cdr3_aa: CASRETGDSNQPQHF; cdr3_nt: TGTGCCAGCAGGGAGACAGGGGATAGCAATCAGCCCCAGCATTTT
clone_size: NA; j_call: TRBJ1-2; cdr3_length: 14; d_call: NA; v_call: TRBV7-3; cdr3_aa: CASSPDRKGYGYTF; cdr3_nt: TGTGCCAGCAGCCCCGACAGGAAAGGATATGGCTACACCTTC